This paragraph covers one TCR beta chain sequence. Its antigen is not identified. The sample comes from a study of T-cell memory formation after mild COVID-19. General study points: The study found contracting CD4+ clones mainly in CM and EM and contracting CD8+ clones in EMRA.

TCRdb itself ran the 5' RACE reads through MiXCR, one entry per CDR3 protein. Of around 190,000 distinct CDR3 sequences listed, roughly 20% were seen once; the top ten hold 3.5% to 5%. CDR3 size: 15 residues. Germline V lookup: CDR1 DFQATT, CDR2 SNEGSKA (reference sequence). Trimming shortened V by 2 bases and J by 6 bases, and 14 bases separated the two germline ends. The specimen was PBMCs or a T cell subset sorted from them (not recorded which). V gene TRBV20-1 combines with J gene TRBJ1-6; D is perhaps TRBD1 (6 bases). The source of this sequence is a young man who had mild COVID-19 (a few samples of this study predate the infection). Cell type and time point are not known. CDR3 region: CSARISTGGNSPLHF. The CDR3 DNA sequence: TGCAGTGCTAGAATCTCGACAGGCGGTAATTCACCCCTCCACTTT.